The present T cell receptor beta chain was sequenced within a study of blood T cell repertoires in COVID-19 (dated by TCRdb to 2019 to 2021). Regarding the complete study: Samples covering the acute and convalescent phases of COVID-19 were provided by collaborators in the United States, Italy and Spain. Nearly every sample came with metadata listing a de-identified subject ID, COVID-19 status, age in years and sex. The repertoires were released in a freely available public database meant as a resource for research on the immune response to SARS-CoV-2. Deeply sampled blood TCRbeta repertoires from subjects exposed to, actively infected with, or recovered from COVID-19 were included in the dataset. Samples were obtained from the ongoing ImmuneRACE study (first 160 participants) and from over 1,000 subjects provided by 6 global collaborators. Where available, HLA class I and class II types were taken from metadata supplied by the sample provider and were not determined by assay-based typing. The prospective study material was composed of cDNA or gDNA derived from T cells, B-cell-depleted T cells, or PBMCs.

On this clone itself: Its antigen is currently not known. Base qualities were left out, and no much larger clone turns up one base away.

Collaborating institutions collected whole blood in K2EDTA tubes following their own protocols. For TCRbeta analysis, collaborators shipped samples in one of three forms: frozen whole blood, isolated PBMCs, or DNA extracted from either of those sample types. What the research found in general, with its limitations: The amount of clinical and demographic metadata varied by source and participant and was provided uncurated.

The immunoSEQ Assay, a bias-controlled multiplex PCR, was used to amplify TCRbeta CDR3 regions from genomic DNA. On the study's bioinformatics: The number of nucleated cells in each sample was estimated by amplification of reference gene primers within the assay. Sequence reads were collapsed and filtered to measure the absolute abundance of every unique TCRbeta CDR3 rearrangement. Productive Simpson clonality was computed per sample as the square root of Simpson's diversity index over productive rearrangements. TCRdb stores this immuneACCESS table with in-frame sequences only. Part of the clones is absent; in the studies checked, under half of the shortfall reflects unresolved V genes, and no reason is known for the rest. For V, J and clone size, that table is used; D and trimming come from the DNA. The sample has some 100,000 clones on record, approximately 90% of them singletons. Of the sample, 5% to 6.5% falls within the top ten clones.

From the cysteine through the phenylalanine, the CDR3 covers 14 amino acids. Only CDR3 DNA is held: 42 bases, read in frame from base 1. Trimming removed 7 bases from V and 6 bases from J; the gene matches leave 11 bases unexplained. The germline V gene (reference sequence) supplies CDR1 SEHNR and CDR2 FQNEAQ. This clonotype was sampled from a middle-aged man with acute or convalescent COVID-19. The chain was built from TRBV7-9 and TRBJ1-2; TRBD1 fits 7 bases in the junction. The source material was peripheral blood. The DNA reads as follows: TGTGCCAGCATCAGAGGAGGGGGCGTGGATGGCTACACCTTC. Translation gives CASIRGGGVDGYTF. With the rest looked up from the reference TRBV7-9 and TRBJ1-2 genes rather than sequenced, the full variable domain is DTGVSQNPRHKITKRGQNVTFRCDPISEHNRLYWYRQTLGQGPEFLTYFQNEAQLEKSRLLSDRFSAERPKGSFSTLEIQRTEQGDSAMYLCASIRGGGVDGYTFGSGTRLTVV.